Each of the 30 T cell receptor beta chains below was sequenced from the same sample in a study of T cells in localized non-small cell lung cancer. Using immunoSEQ multiplex PCR, the repertoire was profiled, and TCRdb retains in-frame clones only, with some absent. The table has 15,000 to 19,000 clones, 87% seen once. The sample in question was peripheral blood mononuclear cells, obtained before any cancer treatment. These receptors were collected from a male donor at least 60 years old with stage II lung adenocarcinoma.

The gene calls are TRBV10-1 and TRBJ2-7, with D unclear. Per germline, CDR1 WNHNN and CDR2 SYGVQD (reference sequence). Between the trimmed V and J ends, which lost 0 bases and 3 bases, there was a span of 6 bases. There are 13 residues in the CDR3. CDR3 DNA: TGCGCCAGCAGTGAGTCGAACAGCTACGAGCAGTACTTC. It translates to CASSESNSYEQYF.

The rearrangement uses TRBV10-3 and TRBJ2-6; D remains ambiguous. The germline V gene encodes CDR1 ENHRY and CDR2 SYGVKD. V lost 3 bases, J lost 0 bases, and 15 bases lay in between. The CDR3 runs 18 residues. CDR3 sequence: CAISDPYTKSSGANVLTF. DNA of the CDR3: TGTGCCATCAGTGACCCTTACACGAAGAGCTCTGGGGCCAACGTCCTGACTTTC.

This clone was seen a single time. The chain uses TRBV19 and TRBJ2-7; D gene uncertain. V lost 7 bases, J lost 3 bases, and 16 bases lay in between. Looked up from germline, CDR1 is LNHDA and CDR2 is SQIVND (reference sequence). This CDR3 comprises 14 residues. The DNA of the CDR3 is TGTGCCAGTACCCATGGCCTAGGCAGCTACGAGCAGTACTTC. Translation gives CASTHGLGSYEQYF.

The chain joins TRBV4-1 to TRBJ1-1; D is uncertain. The CDR3 is 13 residues long. CDR1 is MGHRA, CDR2 YSYEKL, per germline. Between the trimmed V and J ends, which lost 3 bases and 8 bases, there was a span of 13 bases. CDR3 in amino acids: CASSQAPHPEAFF. The CDR3 region has the DNA TGCGCCAGCAGCCAGGCCCCACACCCGGAAGCTTTCTTT.

This chain connects TRBV6-6 to TRBJ2-7; 10 bases align to TRBD1. The junction had 4 bases not matched to a gene; V was cut back by 0 bases and J by 5 bases. Germline loops: CDR1 MNHNY, CDR2 SVGAGI (reference sequence). This CDR3 is 15 amino acids long. Here the CDR3 reads CASSYSTGGAHEQYF. CDR3 bases: TGTGCCAGCAGTTACTCGACAGGGGGCGCACACGAGCAGTACTTC.

CDR3 loop: CASSYSGAFYNEQFF. The CDR3 coding sequence is TGTGCCAGCAGTTACTCGGGGGCTTTCTACAATGAGCAGTTCTTC. The chain links TRBV6-5 to TRBJ2-1; weak D call: TRBD1 (6 bases). The germline gives CDR1 MNHEY, CDR2 SVGAGI. Trimming cost V 0 bases and J 3 bases, with 9 bases left between them. This CDR3 is 15 amino acids long.

This clone was seen just once. The V call is TRBV19, the J call TRBJ2-7; weak D call: TRBD1 (6 bases). The ends were cut back, 6 bases at V and 5 bases at J, with 14 bases in the middle. Germline CDR1 LNHDA, CDR2 SQIVND (reference sequence). This CDR3 is built from 13 residues. CDR3 DNA sequence: TGTGCCAGTAGCCCTTTTGGACAGCACGAGCAGTACTTC. Translation gives CASSPFGQHEQYF.

The rearrangement joins TRBV30 to TRBJ1-5; 7 nucleotides align to TRBD1. The V segment lost 1 base and the J segment 5 bases; nucleotides outside the gene matches: 17. The CDR3 runs 18 residues. CDR1 is GTSNPN, CDR2 SVGIG, per germline (reference sequence). The CDR3 DNA reads as TGTGCCTGGAGTGGATCTTCTAGTTCGACAGGGCCACATCAGCCCCAGCATTTT. Translating gives CAWSGSSSSTGPHQPQHF. Complete variable domain (other parts from reference TRBV30 and TRBJ1-5): SQTIHQWPATLVQPVGSPLSLECTVEGTSNPNLYWYRQAAGRGLQLLFYSVGIGQISSEVPQNLSASRPQDRQFILSSKKLLLSDSGFYLCAWSGSSSSTGPHQPQHFGDGTRLSIL.

The sample holds one count of this clone. The CDR3: CATGMNTEAFF. The DNA for the CDR3 is TGTGCCACAGGGATGAACACTGAAGCTTTCTTT. The V and J genes are TRBV25-1 and TRBJ1-1, with D possibly being TRBD1 (5 bases). The germline V gene has CDR1 MGHDK and CDR2 SYGVNS. Trimming stripped 10 bases from V and 0 bases from J, with 6 bases between. The CDR3 length is 11 residues.

CDR3 bases: TGTGCCAGTAGTGCCCTTGTGGGAGCGGGGGAGACCCAGTACTTC. Encoded protein: CASSALVGAGETQYF. The V call is TRBV19, the J call TRBJ2-5; 7 nucleotides agree with TRBD2. Germline CDR1 reads LNHDA; CDR2 reads SQIVND (reference sequence). The CDR3 is 15 residues long. J was trimmed by 5 bases and V by 5 bases; bases with no gene match: 11. Full variable domain (outside the CDR3, taken from reference TRBV19 and TRBJ2-5): DGGITQSPKYLFRKEGQNVTLSCEQNLNHDAMYWYRQDPGQGLRLIYYSQIVNDFQKGDIAEGYSVSREKKESFPLTVTSAQKNPTAFYLCASSALVGAGETQYFGPGTRLLVL.

This chain joins TRBV6-5 and TRBJ2-7, with D unresolved. Trimming stripped 7 bases from V and 4 bases from J, with 17 bases between. Germline V CDR1 and CDR2: MNHEY, SVGAGI. This CDR3 contains 14 residues. CDR3 in amino acids: CASKVRAGPYEQYF. The CDR3 nucleotides are TGTGCCAGCAAAGTCCGGGCAGGCCCATACGAGCAGTACTTC.

This clone showed up just a few times. The chain employs TRBV30 and TRBJ1-5; a possible D gene is TRBD1 (6 bases). V was shortened by 2 bases and J by 6 bases, with 14 bases between the two germline ends. Germline V gives CDR1 GTSNPN, CDR2 SVGIG (reference sequence). The CDR3 is 14 residues long. This CDR3 is CAWSLGGGSQPQHF. CDR3 nucleotides: TGTGCCTGGAGTTTAGGCGGGGGCAGTCAGCCCCAGCATTTT.

The V and J genes are TRBV6-1 and TRBJ1-5; D unclear. Germline V gene data show CDR1 as MNHNS and CDR2 as SASEGT. The V gene lost 0 bases and the J gene lost 2 bases, with 5 bases spanning the gap. The CDR3 has 14 amino acids. The DNA of the CDR3 is TGTGCCAGCAGTGAAGCCGGGGGCAATCAGCCCCAGCATTTT. Protein: CASSEAGGNQPQHF.

The genes are TRBV2 and TRBJ2-5, with D maybe TRBD2 (6 bases). CDR1 SNHLY and CDR2 FYNNEI come from the germline V gene. Trimming took off 8 bases at V and 4 bases at J, with 17 bases between the two ends. This CDR3 is built from 14 residues. CDR3 sequence (DNA): TGTGCCAGCGGACGCCAACTAGCTGCAGAGACCCAGTACTTC. It yields the protein CASGRQLAAETQYF.

The chain joins TRBV5-6 to TRBJ1-4; no clear D gene. Germline-derived CDR1 and CDR2 are SGHDT and YYEEEE. V lost 0 bases to trimming and J lost 12 bases, with 12 bases between them. The CDR3 length is 13 residues. The CDR3 protein is CASSLVQREELFF. Here the CDR3 DNA reads TGTGCCAGCAGCTTGGTACAGCGGGAAGAACTGTTTTTT.

This chain connects TRBV10-3 to TRBJ2-7, with 7 bases fitting TRBD1. The CDR3 is made up of 13 amino acids. The V gene end was trimmed by 4 bases and the J gene end by 6 bases; junction bases not matched to a gene: 6. Germline assignment: CDR1 ENHRY and CDR2 SYGVKD. The CDR3 spells CAISGGGLAEQYF. CDR3 sequence (DNA): TGTGCCATCAGTGGAGGGGGCCTAGCCGAGCAGTACTTC.

This chain uses TRBV5-4 with TRBJ1-2; weak D call: TRBD1 (6 bases). Trimming shortened V by 5 bases and J by 6 bases, and 17 bases separated the two germline ends. This CDR3 is 14 amino acids long. The germline CDR1 and CDR2 sequences are SGHNT and YYREEE (reference sequence). CDR3 region: CASRLNTGLDGYTF. DNA of the CDR3: TGTGCCAGCAGGCTGAATACAGGGCTTGATGGCTACACCTTC. Looking up the rest from reference TRBV5-4 and TRBJ1-2 gives the full variable domain: ETGVTQSPTHLIKTRGQQVTLRCSSQSGHNTVSWYQQALGQGPQFIFQYYREEENGRGNFPPRFSGLQFPNYSSELNVNALELDDSALYLCASRLNTGLDGYTFGSGTRLTVV.

In its sample, this clone was seen a few times. The chain carries TRBV10-1 and TRBJ1-2; 7 positions agree with TRBD1. The CDR3 runs 13 residues. The germline gives CDR1 WNHNN, CDR2 SYGVQD (reference sequence). J was trimmed by 5 bases and V by 8 bases; bases with no gene match: 8. CDR3 protein: CASSRDREYGYTF. The CDR3 bases are TGCGCCAGCTCCCGGGACAGAGAGTATGGCTACACCTTC.

The rearrangement links TRBV7-2 to TRBJ2-7, with D hard to call. Germline V gene lookup returns CDR1 SGHTA and CDR2 FQGNSA. V gave up 2 bases and J gave up 0 bases, with 5 bases separating them. The CDR3 has 13 residues. The CDR3 sequence is CASSLSVSYEQYF. The CDR3 DNA is TGTGCCAGCAGCTTAAGTGTCTCCTACGAGCAGTACTTC.

This chain joins TRBV28 and TRBJ2-3; 9 bases line up with TRBD1. Per germline, CDR1 MDHEN and CDR2 SYDVKM. The V gene end was trimmed by 10 bases and the J gene end by 2 bases; junction bases not matched to a gene: 16. The CDR3 spans 17 residues. CDR3 loop: CATGAGQGVGFTDTQYF. The CDR3 bases are TGTGCCACCGGTGCGGGACAGGGAGTAGGGTTCACAGATACGCAGTATTTT.

This chain joins TRBV11-3 and TRBJ2-5, with a possible D match to TRBD2 (5 bases). From germline, CDR1 is SGHNT and CDR2 YENEEA. V gave up 5 bases and J gave up 3 bases, with 16 bases separating them. The length of the CDR3 is 15 residues. CDR3 in amino acids: CASSVNPGKEETQYF. CDR3 DNA sequence: TGTGCCAGCAGCGTAAACCCCGGGAAGGAAGAGACCCAGTACTTC. The full variable domain, rest sourced from reference TRBV11-3 and TRBJ2-5, is EAGVVQSPRYKIIEKKQPVAFWCNPISGHNTLYWYLQNLGQGPELLIRYENEEAVDDSQLPKDRFSAERLKGVDSTLKIQPAELGDSAVYLCASSVNPGKEETQYFGPGTRLLVL.

This clone showed up just a few times. The J gene is TRBJ2-2, the V gene TRBV9; 10 nucleotides align to TRBD2. The CDR3 loop spans 17 amino acids. The junction had 9 bases not matched to a gene; V was cut back by 4 bases and J by 3 bases. CDR1 is SGDLS, CDR2 YYNGEE, per germline. The CDR3 region is CASSRRLAGGDTGELFF. CDR3 in DNA: TGTGCCAGCAGCCGACGACTAGCGGGCGGTGACACCGGGGAGCTGTTTTTT. Combining the CDR3 with reference TRBV9 and TRBJ2-2 gives the whole variable domain DSGVTQTPKHLITATGQRVTLRCSPRSGDLSVYWYQQSLDQGLQFLIQYYNGEERAKGNILERFSAQQFPDLHSELNLSSLELGDSALYFCASSRRLAGGDTGELFFGEGSRLTVL.

The gene calls are TRBV9 and TRBJ2-1, with D possibly called TRBD1 or TRBD2 (5 bases each). There are 11 residues in the CDR3. Germline values: CDR1 SGDLS, CDR2 YYNGEE. Between the trimmed V and J ends, which lost 3 bases and 10 bases, there was a span of 8 bases. The CDR3 sequence: CASSDGAEQFF. The CDR3 region has the DNA TGTGCCAGCAGCGACGGGGCCGAGCAGTTCTTC.

The chain combines TRBV7-9 with TRBJ2-2, with D tentatively TRBD1 or TRBD2 (5 bases each). There are 16 residues in the CDR3. Trimming left V 4 bases short and J 2 bases short, with 14 bases between. CDR1 is SEHNR, CDR2 FQNEAQ, per germline (reference sequence). CDR3 nucleotides: TGTGCCAGCAGCTGGGGCCGGAGGCCTAACACCGGGGAGCTGTTTTTT. Protein sequence: CASSWGRRPNTGELFF. Supplemented by reference TRBV7-9 and TRBJ2-2, the full variable domain reads DTGVSQNPRHKITKRGQNVTFRCDPISEHNRLYWYRQTLGQGPEFLTYFQNEAQLEKSRLLSDRFSAERPKGSFSTLEIQRTEQGDSAMYLCASSWGRRPNTGELFFGEGSRLTVL.

The J gene is TRBJ2-5, the V gene TRBV10-3; D is uncertain. This CDR3 spans 14 amino acids. The V end lost 2 bases, the J end lost 5 bases, and 12 bases lay between the germline ends. CDR1 and CDR2 (germline): ENHRY, SYGVKD. CDR3 loop: CAISEGQAGETQYF. CDR3 coding DNA: TGTGCCATCAGTGAGGGGCAGGCTGGGGAGACCCAGTACTTC.

The gene calls are TRBV30 and TRBJ2-7, with D uncertain. This CDR3 region has 11 residues. From germline, CDR1 is GTSNPN and CDR2 SVGIG (reference sequence). Trimming stripped 1 base from V and 4 bases from J, with 5 bases between. DNA of the CDR3: TGTGCCTGGAGTGCAAGTTACGAGCAGTACTTC. Protein: CAWSASYEQYF. The whole variable domain, remainder taken from reference TRBV30 and TRBJ2-7, is SQTIHQWPATLVQPVGSPLSLECTVEGTSNPNLYWYRQAAGRGLQLLFYSVGIGQISSEVPQNLSASRPQDRQFILSSKKLLLSDSGFYLCAWSASYEQYFGPGTRLTVT.

CDR3 bases: TGTGCCAGCAGCCGCAGGACTAGTGGTAGTGAGCAGTTCTTC. Protein sequence: CASSRRTSGSEQFF. The chain recombines TRBV7-6 with TRBJ2-1, with TRBD2 matching 7 bases. The germline CDR1 and CDR2 sequences are SGHVS and FNYEAQ. After removal of 5 bases from V and 9 bases from J, the junction contained 10 bases not matched to a gene. This CDR3 has 14 residues.

The chain couples TRBV5-1 to TRBJ1-1, with D perhaps TRBD1 (5 bases). V lost 4 bases and J 1 base, leaving 14 bases between the germline ends. The CDR3 length is 15 residues. Germline V gene data show CDR1 as SGHRS and CDR2 as YFSETQ. The CDR3 nucleotides are TGCGCCAGCAGCCTACAGGACCTAACGAACACTGAAGCTTTCTTT. Translation: CASSLQDLTNTEAFF.

The V and J genes are TRBV9 and TRBJ2-5, with D tentatively TRBD1 (6 bases). The CDR3 covers 14 residues. V lost 1 base to trimming and J lost 5 bases, with 12 bases between them. Germline V gives CDR1 SGDLS, CDR2 YYNGEE. The CDR3 spells CASSVTGLTETQYF. CDR3 nucleotides: TGTGCCAGCAGCGTAACAGGGCTCACGGAGACCCAGTACTTC.

The CDR3 protein is CASSPRTGEYEQYF. For the CDR3, the DNA is TGTGCCAGCAGCCCGCGGACAGGAGAGTACGAGCAGTACTTC. The V gene is TRBV11-2, the J gene TRBJ2-7; 7 bases fit TRBD1. Germline assignment: CDR1 SGHAT and CDR2 FQNNGV. The CDR3 is 14 residues long. Trimming cost V 5 bases and J 4 bases; bases outside gene matches: 8.